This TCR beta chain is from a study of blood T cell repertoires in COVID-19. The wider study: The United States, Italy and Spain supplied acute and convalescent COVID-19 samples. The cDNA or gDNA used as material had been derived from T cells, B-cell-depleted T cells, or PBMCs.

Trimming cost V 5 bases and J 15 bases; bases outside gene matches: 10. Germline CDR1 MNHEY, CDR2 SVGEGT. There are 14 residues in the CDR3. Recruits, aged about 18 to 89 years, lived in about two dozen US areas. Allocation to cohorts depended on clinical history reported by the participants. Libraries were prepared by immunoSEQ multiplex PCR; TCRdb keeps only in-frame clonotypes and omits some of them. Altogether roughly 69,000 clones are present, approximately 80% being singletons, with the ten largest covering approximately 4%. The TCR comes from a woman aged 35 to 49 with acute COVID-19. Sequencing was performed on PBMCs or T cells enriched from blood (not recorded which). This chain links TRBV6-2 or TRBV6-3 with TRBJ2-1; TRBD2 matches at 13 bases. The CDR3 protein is CASSASRTSGSGFF. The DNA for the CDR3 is TGTGCCAGCAGTGCCTCGCGGACTAGCGGGAGTGGGTTCTTC.